This entry concerns a single T cell receptor beta chain. After removal of 5 bases from V and 4 bases from J, the junction contained 12 bases not matched to a gene. The germline CDR1 and CDR2 sequences are SGHTA and FQGTGA. The CDR3 sequence is 17 residues long. The protocol was immunoSEQ multiplex PCR, while the TCRdb copy is restricted to in-frame clones and leaves out a portion. The profile shows about 41,000 clones, more than 70% of them singletons. The sample comes from a study of blood T cell repertoires in COVID-19. Across the whole study: Researchers got acute and convalescent COVID-19 samples from the United States, Italy and Spain.

The receptor was isolated from a human donor in a cohort sampled during active COVID-19. The V and J genes are TRBV7-3 and TRBJ2-5, with 11 bases aligning to TRBD2. Sequenced sample: peripheral blood. Written as DNA, the CDR3 is TGTGCCAGCAGCCCGATCAGACTAGCGGGGCGGTTAGAGACCCAGTACTTC. It encodes CASSPIRLAGRLETQYF.